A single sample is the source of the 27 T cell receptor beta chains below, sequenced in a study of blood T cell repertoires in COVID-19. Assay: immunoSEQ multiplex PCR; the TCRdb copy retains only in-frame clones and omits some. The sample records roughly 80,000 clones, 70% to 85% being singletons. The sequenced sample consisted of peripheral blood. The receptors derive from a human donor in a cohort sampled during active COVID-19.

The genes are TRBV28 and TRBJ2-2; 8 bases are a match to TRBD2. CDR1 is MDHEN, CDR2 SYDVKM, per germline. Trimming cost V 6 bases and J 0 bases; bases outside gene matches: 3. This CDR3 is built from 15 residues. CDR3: CASSPGGPNTGELFF. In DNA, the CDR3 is TGTGCCAGCAGCCCGGGGGGGCCGAACACCGGGGAGCTGTTTTTT.

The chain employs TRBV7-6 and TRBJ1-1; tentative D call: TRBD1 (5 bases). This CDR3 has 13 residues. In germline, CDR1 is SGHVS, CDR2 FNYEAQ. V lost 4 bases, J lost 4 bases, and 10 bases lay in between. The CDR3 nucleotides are TGTGCCAGCAGCTCTGGGGGGATCACTGAAGCTTTCTTT. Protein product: CASSSGGITEAFF.

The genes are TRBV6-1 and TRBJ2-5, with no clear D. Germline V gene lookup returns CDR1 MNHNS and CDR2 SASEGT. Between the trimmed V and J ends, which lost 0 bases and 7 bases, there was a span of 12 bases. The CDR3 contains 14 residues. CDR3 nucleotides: TGTGCCAGCAGTGAAGCGTTTACTTTTCTGACCCAGTACTTC. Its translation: CASSEAFTFLTQYF.

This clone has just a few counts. This CDR3 reads CASSRQGSYNSPLHF. The CDR3 nucleotides are TGTGCCAGTAGTCGACAGGGCTCCTATAATTCACCCCTCCACTTT. V and J are TRBV19 and TRBJ1-6, with 7 bases fitting TRBD1. The germline gives CDR1 LNHDA, CDR2 SQIVND (reference sequence). The V segment lost 5 bases and the J segment 0 bases; nucleotides outside the gene matches: 1. The CDR3 consists of 15 residues.

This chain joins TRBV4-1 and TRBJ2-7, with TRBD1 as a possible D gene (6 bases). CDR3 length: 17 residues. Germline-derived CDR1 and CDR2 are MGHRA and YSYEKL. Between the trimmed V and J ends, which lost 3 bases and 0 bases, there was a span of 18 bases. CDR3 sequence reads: CASSHGLLRDNSYEQYF. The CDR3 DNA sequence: TGCGCCAGCAGCCACGGCTTGCTCCGGGACAACTCCTACGAGCAGTACTTC.

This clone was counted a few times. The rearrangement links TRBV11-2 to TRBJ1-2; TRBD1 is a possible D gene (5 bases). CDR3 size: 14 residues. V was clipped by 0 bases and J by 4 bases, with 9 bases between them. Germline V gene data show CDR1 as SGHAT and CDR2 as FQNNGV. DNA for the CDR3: TGTGCCAGCAGCTTAGAGGCAGGGCCCTATGGCTACACCTTC. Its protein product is CASSLEAGPYGYTF.

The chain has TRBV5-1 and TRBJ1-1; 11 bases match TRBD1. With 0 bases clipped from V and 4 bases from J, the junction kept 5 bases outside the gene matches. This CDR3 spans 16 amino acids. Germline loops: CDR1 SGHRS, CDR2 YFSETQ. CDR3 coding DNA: TGCGCCAGCAGCTTGGGGACAGGGGGCAGGGGCACTGAAGCTTTCTTT. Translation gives CASSLGTGGRGTEAFF.

The CDR3 DNA sequence: TGTGCCAGCAGTGAATTTCGGACAGAGAACACTGAAGCTTTCTTT. This translates into CASSEFRTENTEAFF. The V gene is TRBV6-1, the J gene TRBJ1-1; a weak D match, TRBD1 (6 bases). The CDR3 has 15 residues. Germline CDR1 is MNHNS and CDR2 is SASEGT. V shed 2 bases and J shed 1 base, with 11 bases lying between them.

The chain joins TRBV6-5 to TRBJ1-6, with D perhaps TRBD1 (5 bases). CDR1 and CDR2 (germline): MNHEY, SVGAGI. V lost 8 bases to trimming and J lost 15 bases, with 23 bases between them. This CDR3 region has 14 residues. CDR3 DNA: TGTGCCAGCTCGTCGCGGGGACGGCTAAGAGGCCTCCACTTT. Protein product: CASSSRGRLRGLHF.

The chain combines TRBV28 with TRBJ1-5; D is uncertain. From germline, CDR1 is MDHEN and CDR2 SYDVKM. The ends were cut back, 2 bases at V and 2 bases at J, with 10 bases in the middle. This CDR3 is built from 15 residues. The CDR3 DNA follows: TGTGCCAGCAGTTTAATAGGGAGGGGCAATCAGCCCCAGCATTTT. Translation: CASSLIGRGNQPQHF.

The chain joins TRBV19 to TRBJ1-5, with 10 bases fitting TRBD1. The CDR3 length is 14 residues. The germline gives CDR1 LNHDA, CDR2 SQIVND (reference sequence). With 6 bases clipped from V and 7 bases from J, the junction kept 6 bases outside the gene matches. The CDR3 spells CASSGTGVGQPQHF. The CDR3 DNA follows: TGTGCCAGTAGCGGGACAGGGGTTGGGCAGCCCCAGCATTTT.

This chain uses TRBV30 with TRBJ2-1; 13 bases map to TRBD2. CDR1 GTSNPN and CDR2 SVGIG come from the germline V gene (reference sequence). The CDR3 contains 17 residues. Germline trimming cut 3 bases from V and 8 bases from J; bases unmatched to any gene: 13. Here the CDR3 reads CAWSQLAGGPNVDEQFF. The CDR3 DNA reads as TGTGCCTGGAGCCAACTAGCGGGGGGGCCCAACGTAGATGAGCAGTTCTTC. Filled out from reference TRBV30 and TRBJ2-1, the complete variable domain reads SQTIHQWPATLVQPVGSPLSLECTVEGTSNPNLYWYRQAAGRGLQLLFYSVGIGQISSEVPQNLSASRPQDRQFILSSKKLLLSDSGFYLCAWSQLAGGPNVDEQFFGPGTRLTVL.

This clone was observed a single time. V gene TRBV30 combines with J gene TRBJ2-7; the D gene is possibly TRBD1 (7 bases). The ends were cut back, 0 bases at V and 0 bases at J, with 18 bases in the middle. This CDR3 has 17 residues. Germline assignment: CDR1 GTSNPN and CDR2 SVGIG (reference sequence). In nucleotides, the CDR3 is TGTGCCTGGAGTGTCCCATTCGACAGGGACTTCTCCTACGAGCAGTACTTC. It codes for CAWSVPFDRDFSYEQYF.

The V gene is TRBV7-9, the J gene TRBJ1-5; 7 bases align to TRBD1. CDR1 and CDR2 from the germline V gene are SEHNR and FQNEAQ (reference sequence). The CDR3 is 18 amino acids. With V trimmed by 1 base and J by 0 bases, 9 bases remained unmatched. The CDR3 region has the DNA TGTGCCAGCAGCTTAGTGGGACAGTCCTCCTATAGCAATCAGCCCCAGCATTTT. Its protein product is CASSLVGQSSYSNQPQHF.

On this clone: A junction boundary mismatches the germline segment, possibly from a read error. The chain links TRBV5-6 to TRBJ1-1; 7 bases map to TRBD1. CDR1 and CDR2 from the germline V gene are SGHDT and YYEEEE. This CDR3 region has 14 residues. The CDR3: CTSSRGTAGTEAFF. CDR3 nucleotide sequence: TGTACCAGCAGCCGCGGGACAGCAGGCACTGAAGCTTTCTTT.

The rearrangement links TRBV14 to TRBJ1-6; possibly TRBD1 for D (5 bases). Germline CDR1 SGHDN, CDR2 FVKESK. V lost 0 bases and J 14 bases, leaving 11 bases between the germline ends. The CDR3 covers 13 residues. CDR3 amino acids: CASSQDFRATLHF. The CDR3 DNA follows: TGTGCCAGCAGCCAAGACTTCAGGGCAACCCTCCACTTT.

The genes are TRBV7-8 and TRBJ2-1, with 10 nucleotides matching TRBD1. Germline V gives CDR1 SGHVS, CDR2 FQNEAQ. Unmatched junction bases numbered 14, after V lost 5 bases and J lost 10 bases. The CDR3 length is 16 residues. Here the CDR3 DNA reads TGTGCCAGCAGCAGACCTCCAGGGACAGGGGTCGGAGAGCAGTTCTTC. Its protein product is CASSRPPGTGVGEQFF.

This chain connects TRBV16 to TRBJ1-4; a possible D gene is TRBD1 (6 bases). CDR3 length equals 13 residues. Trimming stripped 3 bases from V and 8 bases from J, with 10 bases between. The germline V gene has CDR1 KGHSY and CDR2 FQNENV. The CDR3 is CASSQGAREKLFF. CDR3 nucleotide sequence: TGTGCCAGCAGCCAGGGGGCACGCGAAAAACTGTTTTTT.

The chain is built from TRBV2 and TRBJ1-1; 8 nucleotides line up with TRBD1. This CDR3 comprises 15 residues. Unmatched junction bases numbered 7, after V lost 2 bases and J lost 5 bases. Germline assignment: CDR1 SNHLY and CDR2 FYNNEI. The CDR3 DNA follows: TGTGCCAGCAGTGAATATGCAGGGGGCTTGACTGAAGCTTTCTTT. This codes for CASSEYAGGLTEAFF.

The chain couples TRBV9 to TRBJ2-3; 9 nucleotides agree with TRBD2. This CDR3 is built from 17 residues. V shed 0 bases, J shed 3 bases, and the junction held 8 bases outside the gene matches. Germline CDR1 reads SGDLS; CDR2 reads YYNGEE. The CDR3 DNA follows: TGTGCCAGCAGCGTAGGGATGGCGGGGGGGCCAACAGATACGCAGTATTTT. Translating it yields CASSVGMAGGPTDTQYF.

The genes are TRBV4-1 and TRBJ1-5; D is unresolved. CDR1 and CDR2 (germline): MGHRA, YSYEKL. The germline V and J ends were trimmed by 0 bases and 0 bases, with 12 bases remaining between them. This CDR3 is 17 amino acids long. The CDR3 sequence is CASSQEARVDSNQPQHF. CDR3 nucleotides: TGCGCCAGCAGCCAAGAGGCGCGGGTGGATAGCAATCAGCCCCAGCATTTT.

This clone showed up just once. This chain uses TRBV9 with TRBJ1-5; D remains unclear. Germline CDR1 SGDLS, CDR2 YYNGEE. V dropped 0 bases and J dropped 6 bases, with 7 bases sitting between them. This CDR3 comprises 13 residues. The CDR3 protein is CASSVDEGQPQHF. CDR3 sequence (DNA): TGTGCCAGCAGCGTAGACGAGGGTCAGCCCCAGCATTTT.

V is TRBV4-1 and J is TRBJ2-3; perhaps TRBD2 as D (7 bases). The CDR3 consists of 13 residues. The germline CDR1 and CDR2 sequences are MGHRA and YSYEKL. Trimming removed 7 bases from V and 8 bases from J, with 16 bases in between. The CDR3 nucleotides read TGCGCCAGCACCCGAGGGGGGGTGGGTACGCAGTATTTT. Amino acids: CASTRGGVGTQYF.

This CDR3 reads CASSLQGRHNQPQHF. The CDR3 DNA sequence: TGTGCCAGCAGCTTACAGGGACGCCACAATCAGCCCCAGCATTTT. The rearrangement uses TRBV5-6 and TRBJ1-5, with a weak D call TRBD1 (6 bases). Trimming left V 2 bases short and J 3 bases short, with 12 bases between. This CDR3 comprises 15 residues. Germline assignment: CDR1 SGHDT and CDR2 YYEEEE. The whole variable domain, filled in from reference TRBV5-6 and TRBJ1-5, reads DAGVTQSPTHLIKTRGQQVTLRCSPKSGHDTVSWYQQALGQGPQFIFQYYEEEERQRGNFPDRFSGHQFPNYSSELNVNALLLGDSALYLCASSLQGRHNQPQHFGDGTRLSIL.

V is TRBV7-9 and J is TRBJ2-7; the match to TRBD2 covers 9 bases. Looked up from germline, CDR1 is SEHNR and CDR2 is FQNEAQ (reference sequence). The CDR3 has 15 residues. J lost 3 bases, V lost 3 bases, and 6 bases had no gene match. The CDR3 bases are TGTGCCAGCAGCTTGAGGGCTAGCGGGGACTACGAGCAGTACTTC. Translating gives CASSLRASGDYEQYF.

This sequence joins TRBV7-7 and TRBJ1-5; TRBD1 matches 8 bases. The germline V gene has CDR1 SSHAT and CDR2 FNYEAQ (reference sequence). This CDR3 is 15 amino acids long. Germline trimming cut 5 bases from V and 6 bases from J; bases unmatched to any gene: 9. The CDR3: CASSNLTGAGQPQHF. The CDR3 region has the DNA TGTGCCAGCAGCAACTTGACAGGGGCTGGTCAGCCCCAGCATTTT.

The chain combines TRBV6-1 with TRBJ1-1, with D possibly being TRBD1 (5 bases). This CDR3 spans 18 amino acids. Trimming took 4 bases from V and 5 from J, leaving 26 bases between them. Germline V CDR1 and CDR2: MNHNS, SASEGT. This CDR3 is CASSGTPEFWQGGTEAFF. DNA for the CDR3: TGTGCCAGCAGTGGGACACCTGAATTTTGGCAGGGTGGAACTGAAGCTTTCTTT.